This T cell receptor (beta chain) was retrieved from a study of neurological immune-mediated disorders. Each CDR3 protein is one row after TCRdb ran MiXCR on the 5' RACE reads. This repertoire shows tens of thousands of distinct CDR3 sequences, about 13% found once; its top ten account for roughly 1.3%. This clonotype has a count of ten or more. The CDR3 runs to 14 residues. Per the germline V gene, CDR1 is MGHDK and CDR2 is SYGVNS. The germline V and J ends were trimmed by 4 bases and 3 bases, with 13 bases remaining between them. The chain employs TRBV25-1 and TRBJ2-7; D is perhaps TRBD1 (6 bases). The sequencing input was PBMCs. The sequence was collected from a female donor in good health. CDR3 sequence (DNA): TGTGCCAGCAGTGGACCGGGACACCTCTACGAGCAGTACTTC. It is translated as CASSGPGHLYEQYF.